A selection of T cell receptor beta chains follows, all from one sample in a study of OX40 agonist ivuxolimab in advanced cancers. Profiling relied on immunoSEQ multiplex PCR, and the TCRdb table lists in-frame clones only, not all of them. The profile shows tens of thousands of clones, 85% to 90% of them singletons. This specimen consisted of CD4+ or CD8+ T cells sorted from blood, obtained in a trial of the OX40 agonist ivuxolimab. The receptors come from an adult with an advanced solid tumor such as melanoma, head and neck, liver or kidney cancer. The CDR3 runs from the conserved cysteine through the conserved F or W. D genes are given only for firm matches. Size is stated for part of the rows, as once, few or many counts, or as a class when the clone is expanded.

size,J,D,V,CDR3,DNA
few,TRBJ1-5,.,TRBV5-5,CASSLVSDNSNQPQHF,TGTGCCAGCAGCTTGGTGAGCGATAATAGCAATCAGCCCCAGCATTTT
.,TRBJ2-7,TRBD2,TRBV5-4,CASRSGTSSTYEQYF,TGTGCCAGCAGGTCCGGGACTAGCAGTACCTACGAGCAGTACTTC
once,TRBJ1-1,TRBD1,TRBV2,CASSTDRGRTEAFF,TGTGCCAGCAGTACGGACAGGGGGCGCACAGAAGCTTTCTTT
once,TRBJ2-2,.,TRBV18,CASSPPIRGWNTGELFF,TGTGCCAGCTCACCACCGATCCGGGGATGGAACACCGGGGAGCTGTTTTTT
.,TRBJ1-1,TRBD1,TRBV18,CASSPQGDSEAFF,TGTGCCAGCTCACCTCAGGGGGATTCTGAAGCTTTCTTT
.,TRBJ1-1,.,TRBV10-3,CAISESGGPNEAFF,TGTGCCATCAGTGAGTCCGGAGGACCAAACGAAGCTTTCTTT
.,TRBJ2-5,.,TRBV18,CASSPGLLQETQYF,TGTGCCAGCTCCCCGGGACTCCTTCAGGAGACCCAGTACTTC
once,TRBJ2-1,.,TRBV6-5,CASSSIYNEQFF,TGTGCCAGCAGCTCCATTTACAATGAGCAGTTCTTC
.,TRBJ1-2,TRBD1,TRBV2,CASSPGTGGLYGYTF,TGTGCCAGCAGTCCCGGGACAGGGGGACTCTATGGCTACACCTTC
.,TRBJ2-2,.,TRBV18,CASSGRANTGELFF,TGTGCCAGTTCGGGGCGCGCGAACACCGGGGAGCTGTTTTTT
.,TRBJ1-1,.,TRBV19,CASSIAGDVTEAFF,TGTGCCAGTAGTATTGCAGGGGACGTCACTGAAGCTTTCTTT
.,TRBJ2-7,.,TRBV7-9,CASSPDFSQYF,TGTGCCAGCAGCCCGGACTTCTCGCAGTACTTC
.,TRBJ1-2,TRBD1,TRBV5-1,CASSFGNQGGRDYGYTF,TGCGCCAGCAGCTTCGGAAATCAGGGGGGCCGGGACTATGGCTACACCTTC
.,TRBJ1-2,.,TRBV5-3,CARRVGIHRKGPYGYTF,TGTGCCAGAAGGGTCGGGATCCATCGTAAAGGACCCTATGGCTACACCTTC
.,TRBJ2-3,TRBD1,TRBV7-2,CASRSGQVSYTDTQYF,TGTGCCAGCAGATCCGGACAGGTTTCTTACACAGATACGCAGTATTTT
.,TRBJ2-3,.,TRBV7-9,CASSLISTDTQYF,TGTGCCAGCAGCTTAATCAGCACAGATACGCAGTATTTT
.,TRBJ1-1,TRBD1,TRBV11-3,CASSLDRDRVAFF,TGTGCCAGCAGCTTAGATCGGGACAGGGTGGCTTTCTTT
.,TRBJ2-5,.,TRBV18,CASSPVVGAGVMETQYF,TGTGCCAGCTCACCCGTGGTGGGAGCGGGTGTTATGGAGACCCAGTACTTC
.,TRBJ1-1,TRBD1,TRBV5-1,CASSRQNRGDTEAFF,TGCGCCAGCAGCCGACAAAACAGGGGGGACACTGAAGCTTTCTTT
.,TRBJ2-7,TRBD2,TRBV11-2,CASRPTSGYYEQYF,TGTGCCAGCAGACCCACTAGCGGATACTACGAGCAGTACTTC
.,TRBJ1-4,.,TRBV9,CASSPQGTSTNEKLFF,TGTGCCAGCAGTCCTCAGGGAACCTCAACTAATGAAAAACTGTTTTTT
.,TRBJ2-4,TRBD2,TRBV27,CASSLSGPSGRSWDIQYF,TGTGCCAGCAGTTTATCGGGTCCTAGCGGGAGGAGTTGGGACATTCAGTACTTC
.,TRBJ1-1,TRBD1,TRBV7-9,CASSLTGVPATEAFF,TGTGCCAGCAGCCTAACAGGGGTCCCTGCCACTGAAGCTTTCTTT
.,TRBJ2-5,.,TRBV18,CASSPIQGQRPNF,TGTGCCAGCTCACCAATTCAAGGACAGCGGCCCAACTTC
once,TRBJ2-3,.,TRBV5-1,CASSLGLIWGADTQYF,TGCGCCAGCAGCTTGGGCCTCATTTGGGGTGCCGATACGCAGTATTTT
.,TRBJ1-6,.,TRBV6-5,CASSYPGRNSPLHF,TGTGCCAGCAGTTACCCAGGGAGGAATTCACCCCTCCACTTT